The clone carrying this T cell receptor (beta chain) was seen a single time. This entry is derived from a study of blood T cell repertoires in COVID-19. At the level of the study: PBMCs, B-cell-depleted T cells, or T cells provided the cDNA or gDNA that made up the material.

Measured with immunoSEQ multiplex PCR; TCRdb has only the in-frame clones, and not every one. This sample carries about 220,000 clones, roughly 90% of them seen once, and the ten largest clones take more than 2.5%. CDR1 and CDR2 from the germline V gene are LGHDT and YNNKEL (reference sequence). Deletions cut 0 bases from V and 4 bases from J, with 13 bases between. The length of the CDR3 is 16 residues. The chain links TRBV3-1 (or the pseudogene TRBV3-2) to TRBJ2-1; a possible D gene is TRBD2 (6 bases). The TCR sequence derives from a woman under 40 who had recovered from COVID-19. The sample consisted of PBMCs or T cells enriched from blood (not recorded which). The CDR3 is CASSQDSYGGYNEQFF. The CDR3 region has the DNA TGTGCCAGCAGCCAAGATTCGTATGGGGGGTACAATGAGCAGTTCTTC.